One sample yielded the 6 T cell receptor beta chains listed below, sequenced in a study of radiotherapy plus CTLA-4 blockade in lung cancer. The table came from immunoSEQ multiplex PCR; TCRdb's copy has only in-frame clones and leaves some out. This sample has about 120,000 clones; about 77% occur once, and the top ten carry 4.5% to 5.5%. The sample here was peripheral blood, taken from a patient treated with radiotherapy plus ipilimumab. The receptors derive from a human donor with non-small cell lung cancer who had a partial response to radiotherapy plus ipilimumab.

The chain links TRBV28 to TRBJ1-1; TRBD1 matches 8 bases. The CDR3 contains 16 residues. After removal of 5 bases from V and 1 base from J, the junction contained 9 bases not matched to a gene. Germline V lookup: CDR1 MDHEN, CDR2 SYDVKM. As DNA, the CDR3 is TGTGCCAGCAGTCCCCTCAGGGGGCTCAGGAACACTGAAGCTTTCTTT. This codes for CASSPLRGLRNTEAFF.

The chain recombines TRBV19 with TRBJ2-3, with 7 bases aligning to TRBD1. The CDR3 is made up of 15 amino acids. V lost 6 bases to trimming and J lost 4 bases; unmatched junction nucleotides: 10. In germline, CDR1 is LNHDA, CDR2 SQIVND (reference sequence). The CDR3 is CASRSDLQGADTQYF. In DNA form, the CDR3 reads TGTGCCAGTAGATCCGACCTCCAGGGGGCAGATACGCAGTATTTT.

V usage is TRBV6-1 and J usage is TRBJ2-7, with D maybe TRBD1 (6 bases). Germline values: CDR1 MNHNS, CDR2 SASEGT. Trimming cost V 6 bases and J 4 bases, with 10 bases left between them. The CDR3 has 12 amino acids. The chain's CDR3 is CASRSGAYEQYF. DNA for the CDR3: TGTGCCAGCAGATCAGGGGCGTACGAGCAGTACTTC.

The CDR3 region is CASSEGRLAYEQYF. CDR3 nucleotide sequence: TGTGCCAGCAGCGAGGGCCGTCTAGCCTACGAGCAGTACTTC. The genes are TRBV27 and TRBJ2-7, with D perhaps matching TRBD2 (5 bases). V was clipped by 6 bases and J by 2 bases, with 14 bases between them. CDR1 MNHEY and CDR2 SMNVEV come from the germline V gene (reference sequence). The CDR3 has 14 residues.

Comments on this clone: Other DNA sequences in the same sample also yield this CDR3. The CDR3 loop is CASSIRGQGKDGYTF. CDR3 DNA sequence: TGTGCCAGTAGTATAAGAGGACAGGGGAAGGATGGCTACACCTTC. This sequence joins TRBV19 and TRBJ1-2; TRBD1 aligns across 9 bases. Unmatched junction bases numbered 7, after V lost 2 bases and J lost 6 bases. There are 15 residues in the CDR3. The germline gives CDR1 LNHDA, CDR2 SQIVND (reference sequence).

This sequence joins TRBV28 and TRBJ2-7, with D perhaps matching TRBD1 (6 bases). In germline, CDR1 is MDHEN, CDR2 SYDVKM. This CDR3 is 11 amino acids long. The CDR3 spells CASTNRDTRDV. CDR3 sequence (DNA): TGTGCCAGCACCAACCGGGACACTAGAGACGTC.